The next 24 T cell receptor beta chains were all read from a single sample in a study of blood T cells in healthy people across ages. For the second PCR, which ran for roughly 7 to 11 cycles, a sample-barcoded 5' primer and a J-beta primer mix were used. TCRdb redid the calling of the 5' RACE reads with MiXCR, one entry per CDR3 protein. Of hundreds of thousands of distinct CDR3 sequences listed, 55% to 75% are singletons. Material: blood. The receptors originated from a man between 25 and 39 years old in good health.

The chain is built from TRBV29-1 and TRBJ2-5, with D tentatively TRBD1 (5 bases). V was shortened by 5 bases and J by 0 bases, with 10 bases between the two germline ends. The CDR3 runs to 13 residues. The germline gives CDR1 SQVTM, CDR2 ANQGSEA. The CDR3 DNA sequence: TGCAGCGTTCTGACAGTCTACCAAGAGACCCAGTACTTC. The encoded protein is CSVLTVYQETQYF.

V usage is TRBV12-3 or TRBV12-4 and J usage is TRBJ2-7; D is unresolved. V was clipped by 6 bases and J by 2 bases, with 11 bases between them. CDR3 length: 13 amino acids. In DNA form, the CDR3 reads TGTGCCAGCAGCTCGGAAGGGACCTACGAGCAGTACTTC. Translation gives CASSSEGTYEQYF.

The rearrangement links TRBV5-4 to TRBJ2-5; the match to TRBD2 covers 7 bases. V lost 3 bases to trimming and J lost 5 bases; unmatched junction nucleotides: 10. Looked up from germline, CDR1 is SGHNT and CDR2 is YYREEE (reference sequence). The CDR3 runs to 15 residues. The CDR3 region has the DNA TGTGCCAGCAGCTGGGGCGGGGGAACGACGGAGACCCAGTACTTC. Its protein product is CASSWGGGTTETQYF.

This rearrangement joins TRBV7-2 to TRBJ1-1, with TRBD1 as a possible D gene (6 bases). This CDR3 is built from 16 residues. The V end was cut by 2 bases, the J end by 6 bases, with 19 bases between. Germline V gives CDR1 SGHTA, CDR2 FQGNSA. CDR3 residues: CASSLLPQGVAAEAFF. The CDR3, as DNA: TGTGCCAGCAGCTTATTGCCACAGGGTGTCGCGGCTGAAGCTTTCTTT.

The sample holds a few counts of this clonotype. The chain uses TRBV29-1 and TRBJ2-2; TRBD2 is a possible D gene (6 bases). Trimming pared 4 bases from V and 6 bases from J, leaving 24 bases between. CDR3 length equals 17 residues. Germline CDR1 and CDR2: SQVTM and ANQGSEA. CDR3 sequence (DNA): TGCAGCGTTGGTTTATGGTGGGGAGGCGAGGAACCCGGGGAGCTGTTTTTT. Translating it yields CSVGLWWGGEEPGELFF.

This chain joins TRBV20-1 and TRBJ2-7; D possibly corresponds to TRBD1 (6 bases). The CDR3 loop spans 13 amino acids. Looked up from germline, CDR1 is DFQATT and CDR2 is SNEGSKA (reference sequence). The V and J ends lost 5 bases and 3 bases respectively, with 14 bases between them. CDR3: CSARPDSYYEQYF. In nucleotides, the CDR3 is TGCAGTGCTCGTCCGGACAGTTACTACGAGCAGTACTTC.

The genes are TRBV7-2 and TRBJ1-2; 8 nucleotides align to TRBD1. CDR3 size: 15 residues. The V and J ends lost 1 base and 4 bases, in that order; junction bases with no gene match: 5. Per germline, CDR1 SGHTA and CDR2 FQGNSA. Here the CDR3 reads CASSLVTGGSYGYTF. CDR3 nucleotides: TGTGCCAGCAGCTTAGTAACAGGGGGGAGCTATGGCTACACCTTC.

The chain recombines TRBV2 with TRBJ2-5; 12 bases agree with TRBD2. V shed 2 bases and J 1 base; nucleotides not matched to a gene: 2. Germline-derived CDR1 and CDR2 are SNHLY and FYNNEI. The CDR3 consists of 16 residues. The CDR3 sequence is CASSEWTSGVQETQYF. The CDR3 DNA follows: TGTGCCAGCAGTGAATGGACTAGCGGGGTCCAAGAGACCCAGTACTTC.

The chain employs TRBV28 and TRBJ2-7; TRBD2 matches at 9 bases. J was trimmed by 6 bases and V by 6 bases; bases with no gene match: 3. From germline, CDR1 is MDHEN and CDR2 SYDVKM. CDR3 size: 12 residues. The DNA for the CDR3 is TGTGCCAGCAGAGTTAGCGGGAGCGAGCAGTACTTC. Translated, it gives CASRVSGSEQYF.

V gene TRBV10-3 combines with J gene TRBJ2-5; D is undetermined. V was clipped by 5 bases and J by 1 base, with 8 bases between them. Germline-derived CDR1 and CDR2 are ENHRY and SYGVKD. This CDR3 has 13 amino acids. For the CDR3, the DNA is TGTGCCATCAGTCAGGTCGTCCAAGAGACCCAGTACTTC. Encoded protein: CAISQVVQETQYF.

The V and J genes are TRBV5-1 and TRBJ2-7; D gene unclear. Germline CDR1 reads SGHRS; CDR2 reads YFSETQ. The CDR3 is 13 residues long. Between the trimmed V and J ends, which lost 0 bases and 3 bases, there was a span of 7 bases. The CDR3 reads CASSLDDLYEQYF. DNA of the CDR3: TGCGCCAGCAGCTTGGATGATCTCTACGAGCAGTACTTC.

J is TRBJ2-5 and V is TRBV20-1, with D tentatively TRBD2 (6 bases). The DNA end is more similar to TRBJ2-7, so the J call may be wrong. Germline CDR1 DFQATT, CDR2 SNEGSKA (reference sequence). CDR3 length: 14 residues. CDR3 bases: TGCAGTGCTAGAGATCGGAGTAGCGGCTACGAGCAGTACTTC. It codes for CSARDRSSGYEQYF.

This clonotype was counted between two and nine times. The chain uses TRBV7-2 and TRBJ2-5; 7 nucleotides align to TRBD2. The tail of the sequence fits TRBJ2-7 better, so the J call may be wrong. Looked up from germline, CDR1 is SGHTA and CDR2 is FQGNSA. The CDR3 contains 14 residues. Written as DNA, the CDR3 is TGTGCCAGCCTCCGGCGGGAGACTAGCTACGAGCAGTACTTC. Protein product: CASLRRETSYEQYF.

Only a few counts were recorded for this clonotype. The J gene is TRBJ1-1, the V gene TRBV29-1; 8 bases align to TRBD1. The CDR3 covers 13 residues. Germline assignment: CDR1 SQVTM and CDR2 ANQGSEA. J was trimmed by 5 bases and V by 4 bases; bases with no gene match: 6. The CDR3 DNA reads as TGCAGCGTTGGGACAGGGCCGGGGACTGAAGCTTTCTTT. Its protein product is CSVGTGPGTEAFF.

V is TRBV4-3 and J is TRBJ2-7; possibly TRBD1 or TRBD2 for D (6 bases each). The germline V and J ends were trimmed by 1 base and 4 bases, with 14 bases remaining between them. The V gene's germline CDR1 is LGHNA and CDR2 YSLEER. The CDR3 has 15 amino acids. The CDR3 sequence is CASSQGGGISYEQYF. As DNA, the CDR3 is TGCGCCAGCAGCCAAGGAGGGGGGATCTCTTACGAGCAGTACTTC.

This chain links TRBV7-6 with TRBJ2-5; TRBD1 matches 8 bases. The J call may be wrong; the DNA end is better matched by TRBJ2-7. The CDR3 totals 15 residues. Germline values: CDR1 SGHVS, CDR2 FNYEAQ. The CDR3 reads CASSPAGGLGDEQYF. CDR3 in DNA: TGTGCCAGTAGCCCCGCAGGGGGCCTGGGCGACGAGCAGTACTTC.

The CDR3 sequence is CASTTSGVYNEQFF. The CDR3 region has the DNA TGTGCCAGCACGACTAGCGGGGTTTACAATGAGCAGTTCTTC. V usage is TRBV19 and J usage is TRBJ2-1; TRBD2 aligns across 11 bases. The V and J ends lost 9 bases and 4 bases, in that order; junction bases with no gene match: 5. Germline V CDR1 and CDR2: LNHDA, SQIVND (reference sequence). This CDR3 is built from 14 residues. Variable domain in full (rest from reference TRBV19 and TRBJ2-1): DGGITQSPKYLFRKEGQNVTLSCEQNLNHDAMYWYRQDPGQGLRLIYYSQIVNDFQKGDIAEGYSVSREKKESFPLTVTSAQKNPTAFYLCASTTSGVYNEQFFGPGTRLTVL.

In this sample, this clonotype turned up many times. CDR3 residues: CASTEFYGYTF. The CDR3 bases are TGTGCCTCCACGGAGTTCTATGGCTACACCTTC. The chain carries TRBV30 and TRBJ1-2; D gene uncertain. Germline-derived CDR1 and CDR2 are GTSNPN and SVGIG (reference sequence). The CDR3 is 11 amino acids. The V end lost 7 bases, the J end lost 4 bases, and 10 bases lay between the germline ends.

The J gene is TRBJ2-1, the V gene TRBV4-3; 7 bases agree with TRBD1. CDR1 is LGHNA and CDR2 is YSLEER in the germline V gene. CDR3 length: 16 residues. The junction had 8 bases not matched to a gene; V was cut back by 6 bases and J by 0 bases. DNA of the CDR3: TGCGCCAGCAGGAGGGGGCGGACCAGCTCCTACAATGAGCAGTTCTTC. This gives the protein CASRRGRTSSYNEQFF.

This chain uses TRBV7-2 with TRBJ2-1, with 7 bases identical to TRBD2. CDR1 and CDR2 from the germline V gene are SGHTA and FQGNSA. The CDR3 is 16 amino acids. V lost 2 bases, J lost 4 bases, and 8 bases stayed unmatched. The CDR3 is CASSLLRAGEYNEQFF. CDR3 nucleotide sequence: TGTGCCAGCAGCTTACTTCGCGCGGGAGAATACAATGAGCAGTTCTTC.

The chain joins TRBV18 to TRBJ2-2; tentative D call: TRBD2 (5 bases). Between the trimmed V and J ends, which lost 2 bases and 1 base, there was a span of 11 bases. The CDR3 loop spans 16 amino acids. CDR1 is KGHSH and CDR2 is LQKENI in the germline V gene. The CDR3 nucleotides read TGTGCCAGCTCACCAAGAGGGCAGCTGAACACCGGGGAGCTGTTTTTT. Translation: CASSPRGQLNTGELFF.

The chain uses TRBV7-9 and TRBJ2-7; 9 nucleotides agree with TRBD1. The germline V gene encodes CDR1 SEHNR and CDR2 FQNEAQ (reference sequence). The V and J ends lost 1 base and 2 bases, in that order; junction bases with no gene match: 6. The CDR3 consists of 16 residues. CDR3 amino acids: CASSLGTGTGPYEQYF. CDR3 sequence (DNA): TGTGCCAGCAGCTTAGGCACCGGGACAGGGCCCTACGAGCAGTACTTC.

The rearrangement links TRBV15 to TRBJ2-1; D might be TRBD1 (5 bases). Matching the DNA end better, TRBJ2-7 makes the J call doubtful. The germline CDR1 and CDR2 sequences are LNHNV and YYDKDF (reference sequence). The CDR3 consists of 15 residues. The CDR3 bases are TGTGCCACCAGCAGGATAGGGGTCCAATACAATGAGCAGTACTTC. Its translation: CATSRIGVQYNEQYF.

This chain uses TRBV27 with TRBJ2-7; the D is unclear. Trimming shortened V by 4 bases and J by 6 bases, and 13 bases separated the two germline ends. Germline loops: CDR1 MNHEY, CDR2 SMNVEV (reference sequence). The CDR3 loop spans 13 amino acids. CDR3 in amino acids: CASSSLTRSEQYF. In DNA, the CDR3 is TGTGCCAGCAGTTCCCTTACACGCTCCGAGCAGTACTTC.